This passage covers 25 T cell receptor beta chains from one sample sequenced in a study of T cells in localized non-small cell lung cancer. The repertoire was sequenced with immunoSEQ multiplex PCR; TCRdb's copy has only in-frame clones and lacks some. The sample lists some 6,300 clones, approximately 40% occurring once. Sequencing used lung tumor tissue, obtained before any cancer treatment. Every receptor here comes from a woman aged 40 to 75 with stage II squamous cell lung carcinoma.

By sample share, this clone is medium-sized (0.01 to 0.1%). The genes are TRBV4-1 and TRBJ1-5; unclear D gene. In germline, CDR1 is MGHRA, CDR2 YSYEKL. The CDR3 runs to 14 residues. V shed 0 bases and J shed 2 bases, with 5 bases lying between them. The CDR3 DNA follows: TGCGCCAGCAGCCAAGATCGGGGCAATCAGCCCCAGCATTTT. The encoded protein is CASSQDRGNQPQHF.

In the case of this clone: The junction departs from germline at one end; a sequencing error may be responsible. CDR3 residues: CASSPYDGQSQHF. Here the CDR3 DNA reads TGTGCCAGCTCCCCCTATGATGGTCAGTCCCAGCATTTT. This sequence joins TRBV18 and TRBJ1-5, with unresolved D. The germline gives CDR1 KGHSH, CDR2 LQKENI. The CDR3 sequence is 13 residues long.

The chain combines TRBV30 with TRBJ2-3; D gene uncertain. Germline V gene lookup returns CDR1 GTSNPN and CDR2 SVGIG (reference sequence). V lost 1 base to trimming and J lost 6 bases, with 5 bases between them. The CDR3 extends over 11 amino acids. The CDR3 here is CAWSETDTQYF. The CDR3 nucleotides read TGTGCCTGGAGTGAGACGGATACGCAGTATTTT.

V gene TRBV15 combines with J gene TRBJ1-5; 10 bases match TRBD1. Germline-derived CDR1 and CDR2 are LNHNV and YYDKDF (reference sequence). After removal of 2 bases from V and 4 bases from J, the junction contained 5 bases not matched to a gene. The CDR3 has 16 residues. The CDR3 here is CATSRPRQGANQPQHF. The CDR3 nucleotides are TGTGCCACCAGCAGACCCCGACAGGGGGCGAATCAGCCCCAGCATTTT.

This sequence joins TRBV19 and TRBJ2-5, with D possibly being TRBD1 (7 bases). Between the trimmed V and J ends, which lost 4 bases and 5 bases, there was a span of 14 bases. This CDR3 is 14 amino acids long. The germline V gene has CDR1 LNHDA and CDR2 SQIVND (reference sequence). The chain's CDR3 is CASSTQGGRETQYF. CDR3 in DNA: TGTGCCAGTAGTACTCAGGGGGGTCGCGAGACCCAGTACTTC.

This rearrangement joins TRBV29-1 to TRBJ2-1, with TRBD2 matching over 8 bases. CDR3 length equals 15 residues. V lost 0 bases, J lost 7 bases, and 8 bases stayed unmatched. Per germline, CDR1 SQVTM and CDR2 ANQGSEA. CDR3 residues: CSVEDRGLAGNEQFF. The CDR3 nucleotides are TGCAGCGTTGAAGATCGAGGACTAGCAGGAAATGAGCAGTTCTTC.

The V and J genes are TRBV18 and TRBJ1-1; 7 bases agree with TRBD1. The CDR3 covers 13 residues. With 7 bases clipped from V and 4 bases from J, the junction kept 6 bases outside the gene matches. Germline V lookup: CDR1 KGHSH, CDR2 LQKENI. The CDR3 reads CASLQGLGTEAFF. The CDR3 DNA follows: TGTGCCAGCTTACAGGGGTTGGGCACTGAAGCTTTCTTT.

Only one count was recorded for this clone. V and J are TRBV29-1 and TRBJ2-7; 8 bases match TRBD1. Germline V gene lookup returns CDR1 SQVTM and CDR2 ANQGSEA. There are 12 residues in the CDR3. V dropped 7 bases and J dropped 3; count of bases not matched to a gene: 5. CDR3 nucleotides: TGCAGCGCCGGACAGGGAATCTACGAGCAGTACTTC. Translated, it gives CSAGQGIYEQYF.

This chain uses TRBV18 with TRBJ1-5, with unresolved D. Germline CDR1 is KGHSH and CDR2 is LQKENI. This CDR3 has 15 amino acids. V dropped 3 bases and J dropped 1 base, with 10 bases sitting between them. CDR3 nucleotide sequence: TGTGCCAGCTCACCGACGACCGGAAGCAATCAGCCCCAGCATTTT. This sequence encodes CASSPTTGSNQPQHF.

This clone turned up a few times. The rearrangement uses TRBV5-1 and TRBJ2-7; D perhaps matches TRBD2 (6 bases). Germline V gives CDR1 SGHRS, CDR2 YFSETQ. V lost 3 bases to trimming and J lost 0 bases, with 13 bases between them. This CDR3 has 15 amino acids. In DNA form, the CDR3 reads TGCGCCAGCAGCTGGACGGGACTGAGCTCCTACGAGCAGTACTTC. Protein sequence: CASSWTGLSSYEQYF.

This clone has just a few counts. V usage is TRBV7-2 and J usage is TRBJ1-2; no firm D call. Germline loops: CDR1 SGHTA, CDR2 FQGNSA. The CDR3 is 13 amino acids. Trimming removed 5 bases from V and 8 bases from J, with 15 bases in between. CDR3 protein: CASSLTQTIGYTF. Written as DNA, the CDR3 is TGTGCCAGCAGCCTCACTCAGACCATCGGCTACACCTTC. The complete variable domain, with remaining parts taken from reference TRBV7-2 and TRBJ1-2, reads GAGVSQSPSNKVTEKGKDVELRCDPISGHTALYWYRQSLGQGLEFLIYFQGNSAPDKSGLPSDRFSAERTGGSVSTLTIQRTQQEDSAVYLCASSLTQTIGYTFGSGTRLTVV.

This clone has ten or more counts. The chain is built from TRBV11-3 and TRBJ1-2, with unresolved D. The CDR3 consists of 15 residues. Per germline, CDR1 SGHNT and CDR2 YENEEA. Trimming took 5 bases from V and 4 from J, leaving 17 bases between them. In nucleotides, the CDR3 is TGTGCCAGCAGCGTCGCTAGAGGGTTTGGCTATGGCTACACCTTC. Protein sequence: CASSVARGFGYGYTF.

In this sample, this clone turned up a few times. V is TRBV11-3 and J is TRBJ2-6; 8 bases align to TRBD1. Germline CDR1 reads SGHNT; CDR2 reads YENEEA. V trimming: 5 bases; J trimming: 0 bases; junction bases outside the gene matches: 9. The CDR3 covers 18 residues. As DNA, the CDR3 is TGTGCCAGCAGCCCAAGGACAGGGAAACTCTCTGGGGCCAACGTCCTGACTTTC. Translated, it gives CASSPRTGKLSGANVLTF.

This clone showed up many times. The DNA ends 1 residue before the CDR3 does, and the rest of the CDR3 is filled in from the germline J gene. The rearrangement uses TRBV10-3 and TRBJ1-5; 7 bases align to TRBD1. The CDR3 contains 16 residues. Germline loops: CDR1 ENHRY, CDR2 SYGVKD. With 0 bases clipped from V and 6 bases from J, the junction kept 8 bases outside the gene matches. CDR3: CAISESTPGGSQPQHF. The sequenced CDR3 bases are TGTGCCATCAGTGAGTCGACGCCAGGGGGAAGTCAGCCCCAGCAT.

This clone was counted many times. The chain links TRBV11-3 to TRBJ2-3; maybe TRBD2 (7 bases). V lost 6 bases to trimming and J lost 3 bases, with 19 bases between them. Germline V CDR1 and CDR2: SGHNT, YENEEA. This CDR3 has 16 amino acids. The CDR3 is CASRPGAGLGTDTQYF. The DNA of the CDR3 is TGTGCCAGCAGACCGGGGGCAGGACTAGGAACAGATACGCAGTATTTT.

J is TRBJ1-3 and V is TRBV19; 7 bases align to TRBD1. The germline V gene has CDR1 LNHDA and CDR2 SQIVND (reference sequence). The CDR3 consists of 14 residues. J was trimmed by 1 base and V by 9 bases; bases with no gene match: 6. As DNA, the CDR3 is TGTGCCAGCATGGGACAGTTATCTGGAAACACCATATATTTT. Residues: CASMGQLSGNTIYF.

This clone was seen a handful of times. The chain couples TRBV15 to TRBJ1-1; D possibly corresponds to TRBD1 (5 bases). Per the germline V gene, CDR1 is LNHNV and CDR2 is YYDKDF (reference sequence). There are 16 residues in the CDR3. The germline V and J ends were trimmed by 3 bases and 2 bases, with 16 bases remaining between them. CDR3 bases: TGTGCCACCAGCAGTGATATTAGGGGTTTAAACACTGAAGCTTTCTTT. This gives the protein CATSSDIRGLNTEAFF. Together with reference TRBV15 and TRBJ1-1, the CDR3 gives the full variable domain: DAMVIQNPRYQVTQFGKPVTLSCSQTLNHNVMYWYQQKSSQAPKLLFHYYDKDFNNEADTPDNFQSRRPNTSFCFLDIRSPGLGDTAMYLCATSSDIRGLNTEAFFGQGTRLTVV.

V gene TRBV28 combines with J gene TRBJ1-2; 7 nucleotides match TRBD1. Germline CDR1 and CDR2: MDHEN and SYDVKM. The CDR3 contains 15 residues. Trimming at V came to 2 bases and at J to 0 bases, leaving 3 bases not matched to a gene. The CDR3 loop is CASSLKGAANYGYTF. The DNA for the CDR3 is TGTGCCAGCAGTTTAAAGGGGGCAGCTAACTATGGCTACACCTTC.

This clone was found a few times. At one boundary the junction diverges from the germline segment, which might be a read error. V is TRBV15 and J is TRBJ1-1, with a possible D match to TRBD1 (6 bases). CDR1 and CDR2 from the germline V gene are LNHNV and YYDKDF (reference sequence). The CDR3 has 14 amino acids. The CDR3 here is CAISYHEGGRGAFF. The DNA for the CDR3 is TGTGCCATCAGCTACCATGAAGGGGGGCGTGGAGCTTTCTTT.

The rearrangement uses TRBV29-1 and TRBJ2-2; possible D gene TRBD1, 6 bases. V lost 7 bases and J lost 3, with 21 bases in between. Per the germline V gene, CDR1 is SQVTM and CDR2 is ANQGSEA. The length of the CDR3 is 16 residues. CDR3 sequence: CSARPVIGGDTGELFF. In DNA, the CDR3 is TGCAGCGCCCGGCCGGTAATTGGGGGCGACACCGGGGAGCTGTTTTTT.

The gene calls are TRBV19 and TRBJ2-5; TRBD1 is a possible D gene (6 bases). In germline, CDR1 is LNHDA, CDR2 SQIVND (reference sequence). V lost 6 bases, J lost 2 bases, and 16 bases lay in between. The CDR3 totals 15 residues. The DNA for the CDR3 is TGTGCCAGTAGCTCAGGGGACCTCCGGCAAGAGACCCAGTACTTC. Translation gives CASSSGDLRQETQYF. Full variable domain (remainder filled in from reference TRBV19 and TRBJ2-5): DGGITQSPKYLFRKEGQNVTLSCEQNLNHDAMYWYRQDPGQGLRLIYYSQIVNDFQKGDIAEGYSVSREKKESFPLTVTSAQKNPTAFYLCASSSGDLRQETQYFGPGTRLLVL.

This clone came up a few times. The gene calls are TRBV11-3 and TRBJ1-3, with 8 bases identical to TRBD1. V lost 5 bases and J lost 3; bases outside the gene matches: 3. This CDR3 has 14 residues. Germline CDR1 and CDR2: SGHNT and YENEEA. CDR3 DNA sequence: TGTGCCAGCAGCGACAGGGGCAGTGGAAACACCATATATTTT. Its protein is CASSDRGSGNTIYF. Full variable domain (missing parts from reference TRBV11-3 and TRBJ1-3): EAGVVQSPRYKIIEKKQPVAFWCNPISGHNTLYWYLQNLGQGPELLIRYENEEAVDDSQLPKDRFSAERLKGVDSTLKIQPAELGDSAVYLCASSDRGSGNTIYFGEGSWLTVV.

In its sample, this clone was seen a few times. A junction end diverges from the germline sequence, so it may reflect a read error. The chain carries TRBV6-8 and TRBJ2-2, with D tentatively TRBD2 (6 bases). The length of the CDR3 is 15 residues. CDR1 is MNHGY and CDR2 is SAAAGT in the germline V gene. The CDR3 is CAISWEEGNTGELFF. The DNA of the CDR3 is TGTGCCATCAGTTGGGAGGAGGGGAACACCGGGGAGCTGTTTTTT.

This clone turned up a few times. This chain uses TRBV4-1 with TRBJ2-7; D call uncertain. Trimming pared 1 base from V and 2 bases from J, leaving 18 bases between. There are 17 residues in the CDR3. CDR1 and CDR2 from the germline V gene are MGHRA and YSYEKL. CDR3: CASSQGPATFGTYEQYF. DNA for the CDR3: TGCGCCAGCAGCCAAGGTCCGGCGACTTTTGGGACCTACGAGCAGTACTTC.

In this sample, this clone is medium-sized. CDR3 sequence (DNA): TGTGCCATCGGACAGGGGAACACTGAAGCTTTCTTT. Its protein is CAIGQGNTEAFF. The genes are TRBV6-8 and TRBJ1-1; 8 bases line up with TRBD1. Germline values: CDR1 MNHGY, CDR2 SAAAGT. V shed 10 bases, J shed 1 base, and the junction held 2 bases outside the gene matches. The CDR3 has 12 amino acids.